Sequencing of this T cell receptor beta chain was carried out in a study of OX40 agonist ivuxolimab in advanced cancers. Study at large: Patients were dosed intravenously with ivuxolimab at 0.01 to 10 mg/kg every 2 weeks.

In regard to this clone: No antigen is known for it.

General observations from the study: Compared with others, partial responders at 0.1-3.0 mg/kg displayed clonal expansion among the lowest.

Libraries were prepared by immunoSEQ multiplex PCR; TCRdb keeps only in-frame clonotypes and omits some of them. The sample includes about 60,000 clones, about 85% seen only once; the top ten take 3% to 4.5%. The V and J ends lost 4 bases and 3 bases respectively, with 16 bases between them. This CDR3 is built from 16 residues. Germline CDR1 is SGDLS and CDR2 is YYNGEE. The sample in question was CD4+ or CD8+ T cells sorted from blood, obtained in a trial of the OX40 agonist ivuxolimab. The chain employs TRBV9 and TRBJ2-2; tentatively, D is TRBD1 (6 bases). This receptor was identified in an adult with an advanced solid tumor such as melanoma, head and neck, liver or kidney cancer. The CDR3 reads CASSSRQAPDTGELFF. As DNA, the CDR3 is TGTGCCAGCAGCTCACGACAGGCCCCGGACACCGGGGAGCTGTTTTTT.